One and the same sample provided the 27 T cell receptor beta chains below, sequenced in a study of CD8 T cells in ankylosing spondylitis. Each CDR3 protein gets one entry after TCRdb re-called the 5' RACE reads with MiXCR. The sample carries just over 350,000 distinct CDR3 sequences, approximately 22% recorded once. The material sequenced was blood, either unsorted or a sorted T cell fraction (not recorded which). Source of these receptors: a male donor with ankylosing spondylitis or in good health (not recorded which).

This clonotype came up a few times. The CDR3, as DNA: TGTGCCAGCAGCCCCCGACTCCAAGAGACCCAGTACTTC. Translating gives CASSPRLQETQYF. This chain connects TRBV11-2 to TRBJ2-5; no firm D call. The CDR3 totals 13 residues. Deletions cut 5 bases from V and 1 base from J, with 8 bases between. Looked up from germline, CDR1 is SGHAT and CDR2 is FQNNGV.

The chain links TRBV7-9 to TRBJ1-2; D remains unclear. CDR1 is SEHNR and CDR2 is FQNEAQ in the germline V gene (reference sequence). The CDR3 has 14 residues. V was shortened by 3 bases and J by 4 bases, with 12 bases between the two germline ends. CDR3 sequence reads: CASSLGSLGYGYTF. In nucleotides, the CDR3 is TGTGCCAGCAGCTTGGGAAGTCTTGGCTATGGCTACACCTTC.

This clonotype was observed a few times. Here the CDR3 reads CASSFLLTVDEQYF. In DNA, the CDR3 is TGTGCCAGCAGTTTCTTACTAACCGTAGACGAGCAGTACTTC. V is TRBV27 and J is TRBJ2-7; D not resolved. The V end was cut by 3 bases, the J end by 5 bases, with 14 bases between. The CDR3 contains 14 residues. CDR1 MNHEY and CDR2 SMNVEV come from the germline V gene (reference sequence).

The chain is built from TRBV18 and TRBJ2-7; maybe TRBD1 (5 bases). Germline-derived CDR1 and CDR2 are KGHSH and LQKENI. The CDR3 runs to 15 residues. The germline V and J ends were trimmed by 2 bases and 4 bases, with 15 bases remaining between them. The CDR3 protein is CASSPERQGLYEQYF. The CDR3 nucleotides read TGTGCCAGCTCACCAGAACGCCAGGGCCTTTACGAGCAGTACTTC.

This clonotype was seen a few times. CDR3 in DNA: TGTGCCAGCAGCCCCCTTATGAGGGTAGGCGGGCTCAATGAGCAGTTCTTC. Its protein is CASSPLMRVGGLNEQFF. V is TRBV3-1 and J is TRBJ2-1, with D possibly being TRBD2 (5 bases). V was clipped by 4 bases and J by 6 bases, with 22 bases between them. The CDR3 is made up of 17 amino acids. Germline CDR1 and CDR2: LGHDT and YNNKEL (reference sequence).

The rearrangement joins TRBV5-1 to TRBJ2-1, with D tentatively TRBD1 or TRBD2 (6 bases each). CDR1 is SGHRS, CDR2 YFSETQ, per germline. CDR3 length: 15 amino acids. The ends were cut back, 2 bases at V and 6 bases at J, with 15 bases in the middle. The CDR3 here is CASSLGGPLINEQFF. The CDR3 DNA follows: TGCGCCAGCAGCTTAGGGGGGCCTCTAATCAATGAGCAGTTCTTC.

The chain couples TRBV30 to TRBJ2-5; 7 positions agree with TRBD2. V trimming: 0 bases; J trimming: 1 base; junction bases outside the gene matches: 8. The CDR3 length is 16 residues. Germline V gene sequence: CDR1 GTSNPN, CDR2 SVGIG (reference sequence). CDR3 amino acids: CAWSVPRAGSQETQYF. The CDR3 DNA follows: TGTGCCTGGAGTGTACCTCGAGCGGGGAGCCAAGAGACCCAGTACTTC.

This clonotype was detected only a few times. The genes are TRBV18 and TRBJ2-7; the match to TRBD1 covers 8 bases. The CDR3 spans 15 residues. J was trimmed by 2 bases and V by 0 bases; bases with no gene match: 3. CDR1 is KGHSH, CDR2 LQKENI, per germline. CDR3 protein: CASSPPGQDPYEQYF. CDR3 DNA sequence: TGTGCCAGCTCACCACCGGGACAGGACCCCTACGAGCAGTACTTC.

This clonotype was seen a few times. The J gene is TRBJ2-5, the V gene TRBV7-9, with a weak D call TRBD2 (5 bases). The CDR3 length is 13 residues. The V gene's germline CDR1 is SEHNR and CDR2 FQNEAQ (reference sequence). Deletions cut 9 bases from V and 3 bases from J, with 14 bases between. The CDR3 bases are TGTGCCAGTTCGAGGGTCGGTGAAGAGACCCAGTACTTC. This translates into CASSRVGEETQYF.

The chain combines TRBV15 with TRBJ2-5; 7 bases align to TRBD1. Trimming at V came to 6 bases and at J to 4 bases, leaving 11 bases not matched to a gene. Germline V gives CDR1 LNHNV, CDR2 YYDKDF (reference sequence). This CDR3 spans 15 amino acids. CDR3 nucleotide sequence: TGTGCCACCAGGGGGACAGATAGATCGGGAGAGACCCAGTACTTC. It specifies CATRGTDRSGETQYF.

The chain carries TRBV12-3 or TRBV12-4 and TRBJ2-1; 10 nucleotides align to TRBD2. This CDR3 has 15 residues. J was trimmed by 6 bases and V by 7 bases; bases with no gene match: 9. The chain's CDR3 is CASTGRTSGLNEQFF. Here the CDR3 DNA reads TGTGCCAGCACCGGTCGGACTAGCGGTCTCAATGAGCAGTTCTTC.

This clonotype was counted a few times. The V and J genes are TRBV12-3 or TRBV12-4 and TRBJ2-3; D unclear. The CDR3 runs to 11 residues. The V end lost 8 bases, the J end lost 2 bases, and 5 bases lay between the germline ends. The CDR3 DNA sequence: TGTGCCAGCGGGCCCACAGATACGCAGTATTTT. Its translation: CASGPTDTQYF.

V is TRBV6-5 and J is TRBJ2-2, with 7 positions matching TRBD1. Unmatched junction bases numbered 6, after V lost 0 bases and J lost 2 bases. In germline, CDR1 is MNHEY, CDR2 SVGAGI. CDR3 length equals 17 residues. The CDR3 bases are TGTGCCAGCAGTTACTCTTCCTACAGGGGTAACACCGGGGAGCTGTTTTTT. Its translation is CASSYSSYRGNTGELFF.

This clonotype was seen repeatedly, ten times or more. For the CDR3, the DNA is TGCGCCAGCAGCGAAGTCGGAGATACGCAGTATTTT. Translating it yields CASSEVGDTQYF. This chain joins TRBV5-1 and TRBJ2-3, with unresolved D. Between the trimmed V and J ends, which lost 4 bases and 5 bases, there was a span of 8 bases. Germline CDR1 and CDR2: SGHRS and YFSETQ. There are 12 residues in the CDR3.

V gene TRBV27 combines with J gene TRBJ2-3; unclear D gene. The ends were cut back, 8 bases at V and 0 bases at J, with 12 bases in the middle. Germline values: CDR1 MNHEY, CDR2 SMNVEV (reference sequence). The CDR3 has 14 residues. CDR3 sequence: CASGIFPSTDTQYF. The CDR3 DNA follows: TGTGCCAGCGGGATCTTTCCTAGCACAGATACGCAGTATTTT.

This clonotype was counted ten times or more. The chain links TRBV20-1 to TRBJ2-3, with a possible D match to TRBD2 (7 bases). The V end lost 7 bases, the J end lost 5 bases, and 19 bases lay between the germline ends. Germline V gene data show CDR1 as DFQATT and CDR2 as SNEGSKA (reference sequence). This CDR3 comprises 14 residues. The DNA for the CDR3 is TGCAGTGTCGATCGGGGGGCCTCCCGAGATACGCAGTATTTT. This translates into CSVDRGASRDTQYF.

The CDR3 coding sequence is TGCAGCGTTGAAGTTAGCGGGGGGACAGGGGATACGCAGTATTTT. Amino acid sequence: CSVEVSGGTGDTQYF. The V gene is TRBV29-1, the J gene TRBJ2-3; a possible D gene is TRBD2 (10 bases). Germline CDR1 SQVTM, CDR2 ANQGSEA. The CDR3 runs 15 residues. The V end was cut by 1 base, the J end by 6 bases, with 17 bases between.

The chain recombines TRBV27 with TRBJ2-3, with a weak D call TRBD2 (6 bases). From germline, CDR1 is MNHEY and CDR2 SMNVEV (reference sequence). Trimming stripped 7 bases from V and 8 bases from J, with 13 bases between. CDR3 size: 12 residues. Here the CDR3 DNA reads TGTGCCAGCAACCTGGTCGGGGGTACGCAGTATTTT. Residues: CASNLVGGTQYF.

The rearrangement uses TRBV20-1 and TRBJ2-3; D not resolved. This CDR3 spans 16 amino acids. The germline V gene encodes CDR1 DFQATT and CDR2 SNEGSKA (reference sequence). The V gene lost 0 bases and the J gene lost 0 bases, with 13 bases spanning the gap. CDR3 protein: CSARDGASPSTDTQYF. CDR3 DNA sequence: TGCAGTGCTAGAGATGGCGCCAGTCCGAGCACAGATACGCAGTATTTT.

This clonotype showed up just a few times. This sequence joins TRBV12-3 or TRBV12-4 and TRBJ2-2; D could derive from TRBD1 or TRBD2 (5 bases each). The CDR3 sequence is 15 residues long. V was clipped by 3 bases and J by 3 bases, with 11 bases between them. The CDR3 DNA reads TGTGCCAGCAGTTTCCGGGAAGGGGACACCGGGGAGCTGTTTTTT. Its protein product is CASSFREGDTGELFF.

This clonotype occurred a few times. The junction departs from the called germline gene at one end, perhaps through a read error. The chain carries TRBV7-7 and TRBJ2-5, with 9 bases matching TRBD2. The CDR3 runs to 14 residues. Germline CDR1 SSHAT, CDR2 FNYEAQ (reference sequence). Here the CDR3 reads CASSLALAGETQYF. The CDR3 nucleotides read TGTGCTAGCAGCTTAGCCCTAGCGGGGGAGACCCAGTACTTC.

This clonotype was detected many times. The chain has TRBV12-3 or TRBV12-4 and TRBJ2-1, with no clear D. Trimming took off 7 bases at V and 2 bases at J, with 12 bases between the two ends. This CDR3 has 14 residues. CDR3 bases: TGTGCCAGCACCACAGCCCCCGCCTACAATGAGCAGTTCTTC. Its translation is CASTTAPAYNEQFF.

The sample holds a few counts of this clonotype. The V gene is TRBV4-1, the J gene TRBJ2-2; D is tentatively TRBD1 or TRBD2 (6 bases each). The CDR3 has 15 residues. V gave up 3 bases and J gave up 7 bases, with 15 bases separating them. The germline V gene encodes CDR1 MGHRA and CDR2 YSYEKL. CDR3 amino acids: CASSQLVGGGGELFF. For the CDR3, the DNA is TGCGCCAGCAGCCAGCTTGTCGGGGGCGGCGGGGAGCTGTTTTTT.

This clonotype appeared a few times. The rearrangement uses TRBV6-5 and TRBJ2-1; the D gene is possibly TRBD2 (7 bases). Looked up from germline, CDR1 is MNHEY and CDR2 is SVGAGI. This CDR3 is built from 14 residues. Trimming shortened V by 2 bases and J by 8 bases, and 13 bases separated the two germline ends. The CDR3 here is CASSYGAGADEQFF. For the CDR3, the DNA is TGTGCCAGCAGTTACGGCGCGGGGGCGGATGAGCAGTTCTTC.

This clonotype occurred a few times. In nucleotides, the CDR3 is TGCAGCGGCCTGTGGGGTGAGCAGTTCTTC. This gives the protein CSGLWGEQFF. V is TRBV29-1 and J is TRBJ2-1; D is unclear. The CDR3 has 10 residues. Trimming shortened V by 7 bases and J by 9 bases, and 10 bases separated the two germline ends. Germline CDR1 and CDR2: SQVTM and ANQGSEA.

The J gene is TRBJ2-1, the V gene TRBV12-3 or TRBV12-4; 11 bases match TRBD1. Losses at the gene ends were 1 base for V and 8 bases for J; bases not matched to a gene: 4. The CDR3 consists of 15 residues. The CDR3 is CASSLVGQGVDEQFF. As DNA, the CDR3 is TGTGCCAGCAGTTTAGTGGGACAGGGGGTCGATGAGCAGTTCTTC.

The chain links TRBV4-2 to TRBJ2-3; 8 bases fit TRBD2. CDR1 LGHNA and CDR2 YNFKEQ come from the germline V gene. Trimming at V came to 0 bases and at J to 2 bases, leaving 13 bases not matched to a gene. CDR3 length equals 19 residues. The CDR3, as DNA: TGTGCCAGCAGCCAAGATCCCCCCCAAGCGGGGGTACTCACAGATACGCAGTATTTT. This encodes CASSQDPPQAGVLTDTQYF.